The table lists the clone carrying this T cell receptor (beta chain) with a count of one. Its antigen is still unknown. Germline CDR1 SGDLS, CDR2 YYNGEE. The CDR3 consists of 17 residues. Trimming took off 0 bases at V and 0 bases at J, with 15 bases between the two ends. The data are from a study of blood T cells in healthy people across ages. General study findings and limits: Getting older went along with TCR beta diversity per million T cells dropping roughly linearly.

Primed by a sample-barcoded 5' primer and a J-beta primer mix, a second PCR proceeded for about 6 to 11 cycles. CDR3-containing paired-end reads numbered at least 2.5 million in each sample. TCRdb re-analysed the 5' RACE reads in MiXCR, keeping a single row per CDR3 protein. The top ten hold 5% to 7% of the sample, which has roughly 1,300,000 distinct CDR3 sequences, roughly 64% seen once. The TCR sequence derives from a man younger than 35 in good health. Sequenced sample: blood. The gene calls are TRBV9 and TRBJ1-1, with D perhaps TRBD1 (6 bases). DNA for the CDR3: TGTGCCAGCAGCGTAGCTGGGGGGGCTGGAATGAACACTGAAGCTTTCTTT. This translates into CASSVAGGAGMNTEAFF.